What follows is one TCR beta chain and its context. Antigen: not known. This sample stems from a study of cytomegalovirus exposure and HLA in healthy donors. General study results and limits: Later analysis found that TCR beta chains associated with HLA were more clonally expanded than other, equally common chains. In a later analysis, at a false discovery rate of 0.05, roughly 18,000 TCR beta sequences were associated with HLA alleles. Fewer than 200 TCR beta chains were listed as cytomegalovirus-associated.

The study ran its PCR with 60 Vbeta and 13 Jbeta primers. Method: immunoSEQ multiplex PCR; TCRdb's copy keeps in-frame clones and lacks some. The table records 150,000 or so clones, roughly 70% of them present only once. The receptor was isolated from a girl between 10 and 17 years old in good health and CMV-seronegative. The sequencing sample was made of PBMCs.

The CDR3 sequence is CASSELSPLHF. CDR3 nucleotide sequence: TGTGCCAGCAGTGAACTGTCACCCCTCCACTTT. V and J are TRBV6-1 and TRBJ1-6; D gene unclear. The CDR3 covers 11 residues. With 2 bases removed from V and 10 bases from J, the gap between germline ends came to 3 bases. CDR1 is MNHNS and CDR2 is SASEGT in the germline V gene.